The TCR beta chain described here comes from a study of blood T cell repertoires in COVID-19. Study-level background: Samples of COVID-19 (acute and convalescent) were obtained from the United States, Italy and Spain.

The protocol was immunoSEQ multiplex PCR, while the TCRdb copy is restricted to in-frame clones and leaves out a portion. The top ten hold around 9% of the sample, which has hundreds of thousands of clones, about 90% seen once. Individuals aged about 18 to 95 years were recruited from about two dozen US areas. Cohort allocation depended upon clinical history that participants reported. Recovered Cohort 3 donors showed two negative PCRs, clearance, or symptom resolution. Remarks on this clone: Sequence at one end of the junction differs from germline and may be a read error.

Sequencing used PBMCs or T cells enriched from blood (not recorded which). The receptor comes from a woman in her twenties or thirties who had recovered from COVID-19.

The CDR3 sequence: CFNVRGTGDYNEQFF. CDR3 nucleotide sequence: TGCTTCAATGTTAGGGGTACGGGGGACTACAATGAGCAGTTCTTC. The rearrangement joins TRBV27 to TRBJ2-1; the D gene is possibly TRBD2 (6 bases). Germline V lookup: CDR1 MNHEY, CDR2 SMNVEV (reference sequence). This CDR3 is 15 amino acids long.